The rows below give T cell receptor beta chains drawn from one sample of a study of blood T cell repertoires in COVID-19. Clones were sequenced by immunoSEQ multiplex PCR, and TCRdb holds only the in-frame ones, with some missing. The sample records under 150,000 clones, more than 80% being singletons. Sequences were obtained from peripheral blood. The receptors here all came from an older woman with COVID-19, enrolled during active disease. CDR3s include the opening cysteine and the closing phenylalanine or tryptophan. A D gene is named only where the DNA matches it firmly. Expanded clones are given a class, and other clones once, few, many or no size at all.

v_call: TRBV15
clone_size: -
j_call: TRBJ1-5
d_call: TRBD1
cdr3_nt: TGTGCCACCAGCAGAGGACAGGGGGATCAGCCCCAGCATTTT
cdr3_aa: CATSRGQGDQPQHF

v_call: TRBV4-1
clone_size: -
j_call: TRBJ2-5
d_call: TRBD1
cdr3_nt: TGCGCCAGCAGCCAACTAACTCGGACAGGGAAAGAGACCCAGTACTTC
cdr3_aa: CASSQLTRTGKETQYF

v_call: TRBV19
clone_size: few
j_call: TRBJ1-6
d_call: -
cdr3_nt: TGTGCCAGCCGCTCCACGGGGCGGGAAGGACCCCTCCACTTT
cdr3_aa: CASRSTGREGPLHF

v_call: TRBV6-5
clone_size: -
j_call: TRBJ1-2
d_call: TRBD1
cdr3_nt: TGTGCCAGCAGTTACTCTCCGACAGGGAGAGATGGCTACACCTTC
cdr3_aa: CASSYSPTGRDGYTF

v_call: TRBV15
clone_size: -
j_call: TRBJ2-3
d_call: -
cdr3_nt: TGTGCCACCAGCAGGGGCCTAGGAGGAGTCACCACAGATACGCAGTATTTT
cdr3_aa: CATSRGLGGVTTDTQYF

v_call: TRBV7-3
clone_size: -
j_call: TRBJ2-2
d_call: TRBD2
cdr3_nt: TGTGCCAGCAGCTTAAGACTAGCGGGGGACACCGGGGAGCTGTTTTTT
cdr3_aa: CASSLRLAGDTGELFF

v_call: TRBV6-5
clone_size: -
j_call: TRBJ2-3
d_call: -
cdr3_nt: TGTGCCATCAAAAGGGGGGGAGGAGATACGCAGTATTTT
cdr3_aa: CAIKRGGGDTQYF

v_call: TRBV7-6
clone_size: -
j_call: TRBJ1-5
d_call: TRBD1
cdr3_nt: TGTGCCAGCAGCTTAGCGGGGGGACAGCTCTATAGCAATCAGCCCCAGCATTTT
cdr3_aa: CASSLAGGQLYSNQPQHF

v_call: TRBV10-3
clone_size: -
j_call: TRBJ2-7
d_call: -
cdr3_nt: TGTGCCATCAGTGAGTCGATCAGCTACGAGCAGTACTTC
cdr3_aa: CAISESISYEQYF

v_call: TRBV7-3
clone_size: -
j_call: TRBJ2-3
d_call: -
cdr3_nt: TGTGCCAGCAGCTATGTAGGGACTCCCAAAGATACGCAGTATTTT
cdr3_aa: CASSYVGTPKDTQYF

v_call: TRBV5-1
clone_size: few
j_call: TRBJ1-2
d_call: TRBD1
cdr3_nt: TGCGCCAGCAGCTTCGAGGGGGCCTATGGCTACACCTTC
cdr3_aa: CASSFEGAYGYTF

v_call: TRBV24-1
clone_size: once
j_call: TRBJ2-7
d_call: TRBD2
cdr3_nt: TGTGCCACCAGTCCTAGCGGGGGGGCAAACGAGCAGTACTTC
cdr3_aa: CATSPSGGANEQYF

v_call: TRBV9
clone_size: -
j_call: TRBJ1-2
d_call: -
cdr3_nt: TGTGCCAGCAGCGTAGCCCCCCATGGGGCAGGGGCGGTTGGCTACACCTTC
cdr3_aa: CASSVAPHGAGAVGYTF

v_call: TRBV6-1
clone_size: -
j_call: TRBJ1-1
d_call: -
cdr3_nt: TGTGCCAGCAGTGCACGTGGGACACCGATGAACACTGAAGCTTTCTTT
cdr3_aa: CASSARGTPMNTEAFF

v_call: TRBV12-3/TRBV12-4
clone_size: once
j_call: TRBJ1-2
d_call: -
cdr3_nt: TGTGCCAGCAGTTTACGAGCTTGGGGCTACACCTTC
cdr3_aa: CASSLRAWGYTF

v_call: TRBV3-1/TRBV3-2
clone_size: -
j_call: TRBJ1-4
d_call: TRBD1
cdr3_nt: TGTGCCAGCAGCCTGAGACAGGGTGGACTGTTTTTT
cdr3_aa: CASSLRQGGLFF

v_call: TRBV6-2/TRBV6-3
clone_size: -
j_call: TRBJ2-7
d_call: TRBD1
cdr3_nt: TGTGCCAGCAGTTTCCCCGACAGGGTCTACGAGCAGTACTTC
cdr3_aa: CASSFPDRVYEQYF

v_call: TRBV5-4
clone_size: -
j_call: TRBJ2-4
d_call: TRBD2
cdr3_nt: TGTGCCAGCAGCTTGGCTAGCGGGGGAGTTAACATTCAGTACTTC
cdr3_aa: CASSLASGGVNIQYF

v_call: TRBV4-1
clone_size: -
j_call: TRBJ1-3
d_call: -
cdr3_nt: TGCGCCAGCAGCCCAAGATCATCGGGGTTAGGAAACACCATATATTTT
cdr3_aa: CASSPRSSGLGNTIYF

v_call: TRBV7-9
clone_size: -
j_call: TRBJ1-2
d_call: -
cdr3_nt: TGTGCCAGCAGCTTAGAGCCATTCTATGGCTACACCTTC
cdr3_aa: CASSLEPFYGYTF

v_call: TRBV10-3
clone_size: -
j_call: TRBJ1-5
d_call: TRBD1
cdr3_nt: TGTGCCATCAGTGGGGGACAGGGAAACAATCAGCCCCAGCATTTT
cdr3_aa: CAISGGQGNNQPQHF

v_call: TRBV30
clone_size: once
j_call: TRBJ2-1
d_call: TRBD2
cdr3_nt: TGTGCCTGGACCCCAAGGGCTCTAGCGGGGGGCCGCGATGAGCAGTTCTTC
cdr3_aa: CAWTPRALAGGRDEQFF